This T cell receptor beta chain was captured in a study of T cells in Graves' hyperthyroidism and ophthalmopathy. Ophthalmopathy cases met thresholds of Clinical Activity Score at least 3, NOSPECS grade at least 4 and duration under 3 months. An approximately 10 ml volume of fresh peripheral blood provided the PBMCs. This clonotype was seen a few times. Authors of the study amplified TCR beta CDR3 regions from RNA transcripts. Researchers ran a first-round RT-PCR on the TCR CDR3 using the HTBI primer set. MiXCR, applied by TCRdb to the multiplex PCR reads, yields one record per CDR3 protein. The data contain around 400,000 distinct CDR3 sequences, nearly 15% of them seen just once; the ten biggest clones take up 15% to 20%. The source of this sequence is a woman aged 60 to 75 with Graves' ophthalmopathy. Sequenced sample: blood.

The CDR3 bases are TGTGCCACCAGCCCCAATAGCAATCAGCCCCAGCATTTT. Protein: CATSPNSNQPQHF. This chain connects TRBV24-1 to TRBJ1-5; no definite D call. CDR3 size: 13 residues. From germline, CDR1 is KGHDR and CDR2 SFDVKD. The V gene lost 7 bases and the J gene lost 0 bases, with 6 bases spanning the gap.